This T cell receptor (beta chain) originates from a study of T cells in Graves' hyperthyroidism and ophthalmopathy. Study in general: Peripheral blood draws took place at initial diagnosis, ahead of any treatment. Notes on the study in general: Ophthalmopathy was separated from stable hyperthyroidism by a 13 V-J model.

Regions amplified from RNA transcripts were the TCR beta CDR3 regions. During a first-round RT-PCR of the TCR CDR3, the HTBI primer set was used. TCRdb re-derived calls from the multiplex PCR reads in MiXCR, one entry per CDR3 protein. The repertoire holds fewer than 350,000 distinct CDR3 sequences, with roughly an eighth as singletons. V was clipped by 1 base and J by 8 bases, with 9 bases between them. There are 14 residues in the CDR3. The V gene's germline CDR1 is LGHDT and CDR2 YNNKEL (reference sequence). Ten or more counts support this clonotype. What it recognizes is unknown. A lack of ophthalmopathy progression within 18 months defined stable Graves' hyperthyroidism.

The sequenced material came from blood. The receptor comes from a woman aged 40 to 55 with Graves' hyperthyroidism. The chain has TRBV3-1 and TRBJ1-6, with unresolved D. The CDR3 DNA is TGTGCCAGCAGCCAAGGGGAGCAGGATTCACCCCTCCACTTT. This codes for CASSQGEQDSPLHF. The entire variable domain, with the rest obtained from reference TRBV3-1 and TRBJ1-6, is as follows: DTAVSQTPKYLVTQMGNDKSIKCEQNLGHDTMYWYKQDSKKFLKIMFSYNNKELIINETVPNRFSPKSPDKAHLNLHINSLELGDSAVYFCASSQGEQDSPLHFGNGTRLTVT.